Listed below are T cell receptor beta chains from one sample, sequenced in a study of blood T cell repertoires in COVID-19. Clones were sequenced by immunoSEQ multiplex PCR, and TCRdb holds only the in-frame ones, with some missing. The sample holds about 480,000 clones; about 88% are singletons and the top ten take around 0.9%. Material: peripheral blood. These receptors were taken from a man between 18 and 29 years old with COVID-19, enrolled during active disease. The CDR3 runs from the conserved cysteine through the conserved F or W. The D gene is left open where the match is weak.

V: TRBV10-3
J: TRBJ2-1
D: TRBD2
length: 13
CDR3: CAISAGTSNEQFF
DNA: TGTGCCATCAGTGCCGGGACTAGCAATGAGCAGTTCTTC

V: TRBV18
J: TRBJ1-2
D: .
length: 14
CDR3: CASSPRGPPNGYTF
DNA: TGTGCCAGCTCACCACGCGGCCCACCAAATGGCTACACCTTC

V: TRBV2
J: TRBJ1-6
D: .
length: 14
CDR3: CASRSGRDNSPLHF
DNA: TGTGCCAGCAGGTCCGGCAGGGATAATTCACCCCTCCACTTT

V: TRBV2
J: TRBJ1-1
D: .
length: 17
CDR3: CASSGGSLRQLNTEAFF
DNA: TGTGCCAGCAGTGGAGGTTCCCTGCGACAGCTGAACACTGAAGCTTTCTTT

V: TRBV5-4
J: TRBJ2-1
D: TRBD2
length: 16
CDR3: CASSLGRTSGRYEQFF
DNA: TGTGCCAGCAGCTTGGGAAGGACTAGCGGGAGGTATGAGCAGTTCTTC

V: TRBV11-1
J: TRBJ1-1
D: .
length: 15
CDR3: CASSLVGGRNTEAFF
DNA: TGTGCCAGCAGCTTAGTTGGAGGGAGGAACACTGAAGCTTTCTTT

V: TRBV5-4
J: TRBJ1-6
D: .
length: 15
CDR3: CASSPGQFYNSPLHF
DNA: TGTGCCAGCAGCCCGGGACAATTTTATAATTCACCCCTCCACTTT

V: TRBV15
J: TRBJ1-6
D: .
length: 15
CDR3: CATSRDRDKNSPLHF
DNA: TGTGCCACCAGCAGAGATCGGGACAAGAATTCACCCCTCCACTTT

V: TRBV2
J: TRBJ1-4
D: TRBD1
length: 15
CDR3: CASSQQGSGNEKLFF
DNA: TGTGCCAGCAGCCAACAGGGGTCGGGGAATGAAAAACTGTTTTTT

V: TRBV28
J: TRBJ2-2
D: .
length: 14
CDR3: CASSSRVGTGELFF
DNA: TGTGCCAGCAGTTCCAGGGTCGGCACCGGGGAGCTGTTTTTT

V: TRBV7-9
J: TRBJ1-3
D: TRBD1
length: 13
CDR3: CASSSTGENTIYF
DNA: TGTGCCAGCAGCTCGACAGGGGAGAACACCATATATTTT

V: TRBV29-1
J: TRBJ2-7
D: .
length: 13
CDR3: CSVGPDSSYEQYF
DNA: TGCAGCGTTGGCCCGGACAGCTCCTACGAGCAGTACTTC

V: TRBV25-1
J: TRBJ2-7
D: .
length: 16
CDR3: CASSGAGGTSPREQYF
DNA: TGTGCCAGCAGTGGGGCAGGGGGGACAAGCCCCCGGGAGCAGTACTTC

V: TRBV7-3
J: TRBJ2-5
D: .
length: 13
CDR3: CASSRTKGETQYF
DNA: TGTGCCAGCAGCAGGACTAAAGGAGAGACCCAGTACTTC

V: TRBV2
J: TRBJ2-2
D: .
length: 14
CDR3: CASSRTANTGELFF
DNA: TGTGCCAGCAGCCGGACAGCAAACACCGGGGAGCTGTTTTTT

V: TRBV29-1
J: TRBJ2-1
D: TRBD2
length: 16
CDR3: CSVEDPRTSGYNEQFF
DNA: TGCAGCGTTGAAGACCCCCGGACTAGTGGGTACAATGAGCAGTTCTTC

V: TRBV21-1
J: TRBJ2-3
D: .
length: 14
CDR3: CASSKGIEGDTQYF
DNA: TGTGCCAGCAGCAAAGGGATAGAGGGAGATACGCAGTATTTT

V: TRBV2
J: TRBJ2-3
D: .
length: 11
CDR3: CASSGLDTQYF
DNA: TGTGCCAGCAGTGGTCTCGATACGCAGTATTTT

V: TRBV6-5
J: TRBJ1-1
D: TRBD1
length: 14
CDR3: CASRKQGANTEAFF
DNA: TGTGCCAGCCGCAAACAGGGGGCGAACACTGAAGCTTTCTTT

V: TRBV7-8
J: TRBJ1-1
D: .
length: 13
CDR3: CASSLYGNTEAFF
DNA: TGTGCCAGCAGCCTGTACGGGAACACTGAAGCTTTCTTT

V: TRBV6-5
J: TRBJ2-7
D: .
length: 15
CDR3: CASKEVPLATGEQYF
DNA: TGTGCCAGCAAGGAGGTTCCTTTAGCGACCGGGGAGCAGTACTTC

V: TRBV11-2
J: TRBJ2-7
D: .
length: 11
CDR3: CASSLYYEQYF
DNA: TGTGCCAGCAGCCTGTACTACGAGCAGTACTTC

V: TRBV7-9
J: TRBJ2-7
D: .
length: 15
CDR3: CASSLRQAGRYEQYF
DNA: TGTGCCAGCAGCTTACGGCAGGCAGGCAGATACGAGCAGTACTTC

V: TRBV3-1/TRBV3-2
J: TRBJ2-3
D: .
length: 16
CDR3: CASSPFGRGATDTQYF
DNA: TGTGCCAGCAGCCCGTTTGGGAGGGGGGCGACAGATACGCAGTATTTT

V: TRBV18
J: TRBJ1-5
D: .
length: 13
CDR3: CASSPGRNQPQHF
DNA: TGTGCCAGCTCACCAGGGAGGAATCAGCCCCAGCATTTT

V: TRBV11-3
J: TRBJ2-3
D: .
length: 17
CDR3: CASSPRFGASSTDTQYF
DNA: TGTGCCAGCAGCCCCCGGTTCGGAGCCTCTAGCACAGATACGCAGTATTTT

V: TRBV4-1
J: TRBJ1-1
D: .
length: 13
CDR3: CASSLDRNTEAFF
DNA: TGCGCCAGCAGTCTCGACAGAAACACTGAAGCTTTCTTT

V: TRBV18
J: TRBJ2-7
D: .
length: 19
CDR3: CASSSPRGEDTTSGDEQYF
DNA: TGTGCCAGCTCATCCCCTCGCGGGGAGGACACCACCTCTGGGGACGAGCAGTACTTC

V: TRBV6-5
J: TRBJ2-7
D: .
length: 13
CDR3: CASPARAPYEQYF
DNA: TGTGCCAGCCCGGCCAGGGCGCCCTACGAGCAGTACTTC

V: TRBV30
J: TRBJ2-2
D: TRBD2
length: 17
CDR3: CAWSLLADGFRVGELFF
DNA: TGTGCCTGGAGCTTACTAGCGGATGGGTTTAGGGTCGGGGAGCTGTTTTTT

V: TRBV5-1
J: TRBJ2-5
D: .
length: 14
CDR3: CASSRDSELETQYF
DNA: TGCGCCAGCAGCCGTGACAGTGAACTGGAGACCCAGTACTTC

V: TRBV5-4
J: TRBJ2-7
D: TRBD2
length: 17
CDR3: CASRHTPRTSGTYEQYF
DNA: TGTGCCAGCAGACACACCCCCCGGACTAGCGGAACCTACGAGCAGTACTTC

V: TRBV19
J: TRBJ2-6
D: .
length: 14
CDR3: CASTSSSGANVLTF
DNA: TGTGCCAGTACCTCGAGCTCTGGGGCCAACGTCCTGACTTTC

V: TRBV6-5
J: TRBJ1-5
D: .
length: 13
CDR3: CASSLRQYQPQHF
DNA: TGTGCCAGCAGTCTCCGACAGTATCAGCCCCAGCATTTT

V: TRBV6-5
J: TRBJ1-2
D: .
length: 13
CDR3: CASSNDRDYGYTF
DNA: TGTGCCAGCAGTAACGACAGAGACTATGGCTACACCTTC

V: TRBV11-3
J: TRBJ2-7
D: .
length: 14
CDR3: CASSFSSGAGMQYF
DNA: TGTGCCAGCAGCTTCAGCTCGGGAGCCGGGATGCAGTACTTC

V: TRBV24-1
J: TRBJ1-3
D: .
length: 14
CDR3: CATSETGTGNTIYF
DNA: TGTGCCACCAGTGAGACCGGGACAGGAAACACCATATATTTT

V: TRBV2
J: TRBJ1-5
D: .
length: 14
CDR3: CASSERQGNQPQHF
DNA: TGTGCCAGCAGTGAAAGGCAGGGCAATCAGCCCCAGCATTTT

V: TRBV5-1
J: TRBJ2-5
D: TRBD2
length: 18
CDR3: CASSPAFELAGGGETQYF
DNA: TGCGCCAGCAGCCCTGCCTTCGAACTAGCGGGGGGAGGAGAGACCCAGTACTTC

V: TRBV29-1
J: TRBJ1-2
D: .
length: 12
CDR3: CSVFEQIYGYTF
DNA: TGCAGCGTTTTTGAACAGATCTATGGCTACACCTTC

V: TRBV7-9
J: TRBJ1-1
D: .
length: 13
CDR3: CASSLTVNTEAFF
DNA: TGTGCCAGCAGCTTAACGGTGAACACTGAAGCTTTCTTT

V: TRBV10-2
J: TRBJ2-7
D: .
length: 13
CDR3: CASSAGVSYEQYF
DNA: TGCGCCAGCAGTGCAGGGGTCTCCTACGAGCAGTACTTC

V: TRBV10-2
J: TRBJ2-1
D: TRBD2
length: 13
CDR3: CASRVAGENEQFF
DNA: TGCGCCAGCAGGGTAGCGGGAGAAAATGAGCAGTTCTTC

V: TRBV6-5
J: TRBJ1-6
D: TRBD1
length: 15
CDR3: CASSTLGTVNSPLHF
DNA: TGTGCCAGCAGTACCCTCGGGACAGTCAATTCACCCCTCCACTTT